This T cell receptor beta chain was observed in a study of T cell repertoires in cytomegalovirus infection. Study-wide results and caveats: What dominated the ex vivo response were HLA-C-restricted CMV-specific TCR beta clonotypes.

CDR3 length: 14 residues. CDR1 SGHTA and CDR2 FQGNSA come from the germline V gene. The V gene lost 0 bases and the J gene lost 2 bases, with 5 bases spanning the gap. TCRdb fed the reads into MiXCR, producing one record per CDR3 protein. This table has roughly 68,000 distinct CDR3 sequences, approximately 22% appearing once. This clonotype appeared a few times. No antigen is known for it. Sequencing was performed on PBMCs, sequenced either directly or after in vitro stimulation (not recorded which). The sequence came from a human donor in good health (CMV status not recorded). Some clones in this sample may be carry-over from other donors' samples. This rearrangement joins TRBV7-2 to TRBJ1-3, with D hard to call. This CDR3 reads CASSLANAGNTIYF. CDR3 sequence (DNA): TGTGCCAGCAGCTTAGCGAACGCTGGAAACACCATATATTTT.